The rows below give T cell receptor beta chains drawn from one sample of a study of T cells in Graves' hyperthyroidism and ophthalmopathy. A single record per CDR3 protein comes from TCRdb applying MiXCR to the multiplex PCR reads. The sample has nearly 600,000 distinct CDR3 sequences; approximately 15% are singletons. Material: blood. All receptors come from a woman aged 18-29 years with Graves' ophthalmopathy. Each CDR3 is given with its conserved first and last residue. Each record gives: CDR3 DNA, CDR3 protein, J gene, clone size, V gene, D gene. A D gene is named only where the DNA matches it firmly. Only part of the rows carry a size: once, few, many, or a class if the clone is expanded.

TGCGCCAGCAGCCGGAGAGGCAACGAGCAGTACTTC | CASSRRGNEQYF | TRBJ2-7 | - | TRBV4-1 | -
TGTGCCAGCAGTTTCCCTGGACTAGCGGGACTCACAGATACGCAGTATTTT | CASSFPGLAGLTDTQYF | TRBJ2-3 | many | TRBV28 | TRBD2
TGTGCCACCGCCCCGGGGACAGGGGATCAGCCCCAGCATTTT | CATAPGTGDQPQHF | TRBJ1-5 | - | TRBV19 | TRBD1
TGTGCCAGCAGTTGGACAGGGGGGTATAGCAATCAGCCCCAGCATTTT | CASSWTGGYSNQPQHF | TRBJ1-5 | many | TRBV6-1 | TRBD1
TGTGCCAGCAGCTTCGGGACAGGCGGGGTTGGAGGACGACACAATGAGCAGTTCTTC | CASSFGTGGVGGRHNEQFF | TRBJ2-1 | - | TRBV11-2 | TRBD1
TGTGCCAGCAGCTTAGATGGGGCAGGGGGGTACACTGAAGCTTTCTTT | CASSLDGAGGYTEAFF | TRBJ1-1 | many | TRBV7-3 | TRBD1
TGTGCCAGCAGCCCGACAGGGACCAATTACCTAGCCAAAAACATTCAGTACTTC | CASSPTGTNYLAKNIQYF | TRBJ2-4 | many | TRBV7-9 | TRBD1
TGTGCCTGGAGGAGGGTTAACACTGAAGCTTTCTTT | CAWRRVNTEAFF | TRBJ1-1 | many | TRBV30 | -
TGTGCCAGCAGCTTCTGGGTGGGTGGAGGCAACTATGGCTACACCTTC | CASSFWVGGGNYGYTF | TRBJ1-2 | few | TRBV5-4 | -
TGTGCCAGCAGTCCGGGACAGGGGGCGTCTAGCGGGAGGACCGGGGAGCTGTTTTTT | CASSPGQGASSGRTGELFF | TRBJ2-2 | few | TRBV11-1 | -
TGTGCCAGCAGCTCGGCGTACAGCTCCTACAATGAGCAGTTCTTC | CASSSAYSSYNEQFF | TRBJ2-1 | many | TRBV7-8 | -
TGTGCCAGCTCACCTCGGACTCTCAAGGGCAATCAGCCCCAGCATTTT | CASSPRTLKGNQPQHF | TRBJ1-5 | few | TRBV18 | -
TGTGCCAGCAGCTCGAGGACAGGATCGACTGAGCAGTTCTTC | CASSSRTGSTEQFF | TRBJ2-1 | many | TRBV11-3 | TRBD1
TGTGCCTGGAGTGTAGGGGCAGGCTACACCGGGGAGCTGTTTTTT | CAWSVGAGYTGELFF | TRBJ2-2 | - | TRBV30 | -
TGTGCCAGCAGCTCCGGTCAAAGGAAGGGCTACACCTTC | CASSSGQRKGYTF | TRBJ1-2 | - | TRBV7-9 | -
TGTGCCAGCAGGGATCGTCCCGAAGCTTTCTTT | CASRDRPEAFF | TRBJ1-1 | many | TRBV2 | -
TGTGCCAGCAGACGGACTAGCGAAGATACGCAGTATTTT | CASRRTSEDTQYF | TRBJ2-3 | many | TRBV28 | TRBD2
TGTGCCAGCAGCCGGACGGTCCCTTCCGGGATCAACCACTACGAGCAGTACTTC | CASSRTVPSGINHYEQYF | TRBJ2-7 | few | TRBV11-2 | -
TGTGCCAGCAGCCGGACCGCAAGGTACAATGAGCAGTTCTTC | CASSRTARYNEQFF | TRBJ2-1 | many | TRBV3-1 | -
TGTGCCAGCAGCGGGGGGGGGGGCTACAATCAGCCCCAGCATTTT | CASSGGGGYNQPQHF | TRBJ1-5 | - | TRBV9 | -
TGTGCCAGCAGCTTAGGCTTCCTAAGCACAGATACGCAGTATTTT | CASSLGFLSTDTQYF | TRBJ2-3 | many | TRBV13 | -
TGCAGTGCTAGGAGTCAGAGGAATTCACCCCTCCACTTT | CSARSQRNSPLHF | TRBJ1-6 | - | TRBV20-1 | -
TGTGCCAGCAGCTTAGGACAACCTGGGAAAGAGACCCAGTACTTC | CASSLGQPGKETQYF | TRBJ2-5 | many | TRBV7-2 | -
TGCAGCGTCTTCACTTACAGTAGCACAGATACGCAGTATTTT | CSVFTYSSTDTQYF | TRBJ2-3 | once | TRBV29-1 | -
TGTGCCAGCAGCGTTGGGACTAGCGGGAGCGTAGATACGCAGTATTTT | CASSVGTSGSVDTQYF | TRBJ2-3 | many | TRBV11-1 | TRBD2
TGTGCCAGCAGCCAAGGTGCAGGTAACCAAGAGACCCAGTACTTC | CASSQGAGNQETQYF | TRBJ2-5 | few | TRBV3-1 | -
TGTGCCAGCATGGCGGATAACACCGGGGAGCTGTTTTTT | CASMADNTGELFF | TRBJ2-2 | - | TRBV6-1 | -
TGTGCCAGCAGCCTGGGGACAGGGGGGCCAGTTGAGCAGTTCTTC | CASSLGTGGPVEQFF | TRBJ2-1 | many | TRBV7-9 | TRBD1
TGTGCCAGCAGGCACGGGGGACAGAACACCGGGGAGCTGTTTTTT | CASRHGGQNTGELFF | TRBJ2-2 | - | TRBV7-9 | -
TGTGCCAGTAGTATTCAGAGTTTCCAGGGGGAGACCCAGTACTTC | CASSIQSFQGETQYF | TRBJ2-5 | - | TRBV19 | -
TGTGCCAGCAGTTTAACTAGCTCCTACAATGAGCAGTTCTTC | CASSLTSSYNEQFF | TRBJ2-1 | many | TRBV27 | -
TGTGCCAGCAGTTTATCTGGGGGATTAAGCTCTGGGGCCAACGTCCTGACTTTC | CASSLSGGLSSGANVLTF | TRBJ2-6 | few | TRBV27 | -
TGTGCCAGCAGCCAGGAGGCATTAGGCAATGAGCAGTTCTTC | CASSQEALGNEQFF | TRBJ2-1 | few | TRBV6-1 | -
TGTGCCAGCAGACGCAGACTAGCGGGGCGCGGGGAGCTGTTTTTT | CASRRRLAGRGELFF | TRBJ2-2 | many | TRBV28 | TRBD2
TGTGCCAGCAGCAACGGGGCTAGCGGGAGGGAATACAATGAGCAGTTCTTC | CASSNGASGREYNEQFF | TRBJ2-1 | many | TRBV11-2 | TRBD2
TGTGCCAGCAGTTCTGGACTAGCGGGAGGGCCAGATACGCAGTATTTT | CASSSGLAGGPDTQYF | TRBJ2-3 | many | TRBV6-1 | TRBD2
TGTGCCTGGAGGGCAGGGCTCGAGCAGTACTTC | CAWRAGLEQYF | TRBJ2-7 | many | TRBV30 | -
TGTGCCAGCAGTGCGGGACTAGCGGGAGGGCCCGGGGAGCTGTTTTTT | CASSAGLAGGPGELFF | TRBJ2-2 | - | TRBV12-3/TRBV12-4 | TRBD2
TGCGCCAGCAGACCGCAGTCCTACAATGAGCAGTTCTTC | CASRPQSYNEQFF | TRBJ2-1 | - | TRBV5-1 | -
TGTGCCACTACAGGGGATTCCGGGGAGCTGTTTTTT | CATTGDSGELFF | TRBJ2-2 | many | TRBV24-1 | TRBD1
TGTGCCAGCAGCCAAGACGAGTCTGGCTACACCTTC | CASSQDESGYTF | TRBJ1-2 | few | TRBV4-2 | -
TGTGCCAGCAGCGGAGGGACAGGGAAAGACTATGGCTACACCTTC | CASSGGTGKDYGYTF | TRBJ1-2 | few | TRBV9 | TRBD1
TGCAGTGCTAGAGATCATGGGGTATTGTCTGGAAACACCATATATTTT | CSARDHGVLSGNTIYF | TRBJ1-3 | - | TRBV20-1 | -
TGCAGTGCTAGACTCGACACTGGGGCCAACGTCCTGACTTTC | CSARLDTGANVLTF | TRBJ2-6 | - | TRBV20-1 | -